Listed below are T cell receptor beta chains from one sample, sequenced in a study of OX40 agonist ivuxolimab in advanced cancers. TCRdb's copy holds only in-frame clones and misses some; the assay was immunoSEQ multiplex PCR. Here the sample spans some 33,000 clones, about nine tenths being singletons. The sample in question was CD4+ or CD8+ T cells sorted from blood, obtained in a trial of the OX40 agonist ivuxolimab. These receptors all stem from an adult with an advanced solid tumor such as melanoma, head and neck, liver or kidney cancer. The CDR3 runs from the conserved cysteine through the conserved F or W. A D gene is named only where the DNA matches it firmly. Not every row has a clone size; where given, it reads once, few, many or a size class.

d_call	v_call	clone_size	j_call	cdr3_aa	cdr3_nt
NA	TRBV6-1	NA	TRBJ2-1	CASSGPGPSSYNEQFF	TGTGCCAGCAGTGGGCCGGGACCGAGCTCCTACAATGAGCAGTTCTTC
TRBD1	TRBV6-5	NA	TRBJ2-3	CASSGQGFFTDTQYF	TGTGCCAGCAGTGGACAGGGATTTTTCACAGATACGCAGTATTTT
NA	TRBV16	NA	TRBJ2-3	CASSQSFVGTGSDTQYF	TGTGCCAGCAGCCAATCGTTTGTGGGAACGGGATCAGATACGCAGTATTTT
TRBD1	TRBV19	NA	TRBJ2-2	CASSIEDRGIFDTGELFF	TGTGCCAGTAGTATCGAAGACAGGGGAATATTTGACACCGGGGAGCTGTTTTTT
NA	TRBV19	NA	TRBJ2-7	CASSMLPGLSYEQYF	TGTGCCAGTAGTATGTTGCCAGGGCTCTCCTACGAGCAGTACTTC
TRBD2	TRBV13	NA	TRBJ2-7	CASSLLAGPGQQYF	TGTGCCAGCAGCCTGTTAGCGGGGCCTGGGCAGCAGTACTTC
NA	TRBV19	NA	TRBJ1-1	CASETGGNTEAFF	TGTGCCAGCGAGACAGGCGGAAACACTGAAGCTTTCTTT
NA	TRBV7-8	NA	TRBJ2-3	CASSLLPWGETTDTQYF	TGTGCCAGCAGCTTACTCCCTTGGGGGGAAACTACAGATACGCAGTATTTT
NA	TRBV27	NA	TRBJ2-7	CASSSSGFFYEQYF	TGTGCCAGCAGTTCCTCCGGGTTCTTTTACGAGCAGTACTTC
NA	TRBV6-4	NA	TRBJ2-1	CASSDMGNEQFF	TGTGCCAGCAGTGATATGGGCAATGAGCAGTTCTTC
NA	TRBV15	NA	TRBJ2-7	CATSRDRGDSYEQYF	TGTGCCACCAGCAGAGATCGTGGAGACTCCTACGAGCAGTACTTC
TRBD2	TRBV27	few	TRBJ2-7	CATRGLAAYEQYF	TGTGCCACCCGAGGACTAGCGGCTTACGAGCAGTACTTC
TRBD2	TRBV7-2	NA	TRBJ2-3	CASSLPLGLAGSDTQYF	TGTGCCAGCAGCCTGCCGTTGGGACTAGCGGGATCAGATACGCAGTATTTT
NA	TRBV5-6	NA	TRBJ1-1	CASSLAENTEAFF	TGTGCCAGCAGCTTGGCAGAGAACACTGAAGCTTTCTTT
NA	TRBV7-2	NA	TRBJ2-1	CASSHATWTNEQFF	TGTGCCAGCAGCCATGCGACGTGGACTAATGAGCAGTTCTTC
NA	TRBV29-1	NA	TRBJ2-7	CSVNLGTTQVGYEQYF	TGCAGCGTGAACCTGGGGACAACCCAAGTTGGCTACGAGCAGTACTTC
NA	TRBV6-5	NA	TRBJ1-3	CASSLDRSSGNTIYF	TGTGCCAGCAGCCTAGACAGGTCCTCTGGAAACACCATATATTTT
NA	TRBV11-2	NA	TRBJ2-7	CASSLGGHEQYF	TGTGCCAGCAGCTTGGGGGGCCACGAGCAGTACTTC
NA	TRBV5-6	NA	TRBJ2-7	CASSLGSGGLYEQYF	TGTGCCAGCAGCTTGGGTTCGGGGGGCCTATACGAGCAGTACTTC
NA	TRBV11-3	once	TRBJ2-3	CASSWGASSTDTQYF	TGTGCCAGCAGCTGGGGTGCAAGCAGCACAGATACGCAGTATTTT
NA	TRBV5-5	NA	TRBJ2-7	CASSFSGSEQYF	TGTGCCAGCAGCTTCTCGGGTTCCGAGCAGTACTTC
NA	TRBV2	NA	TRBJ2-5	CASIQTLGETQYF	TGTGCCAGCATTCAGACTTTGGGGGAGACCCAGTACTTC
NA	TRBV5-8	NA	TRBJ2-7	CASSLVGDDLSYEQYF	TGTGCCAGCAGCTTGGTTGGCGACGACCTCTCCTACGAGCAGTACTTC
NA	TRBV7-2	NA	TRBJ1-1	CASSARLQGQEGTEAFF	TGTGCCAGCAGCGCGCGACTACAGGGACAAGAAGGCACTGAAGCTTTCTTT